These 10 T cell receptor beta chains came from one sample sequenced in a study of blood T cell repertoires in COVID-19. Generated by immunoSEQ multiplex PCR, the TCRdb table keeps only in-frame clones and is missing some. This table holds about 71,000 clones, less than 95% found once. Sequenced material: peripheral blood. These receptors all stem from a woman aged 18 to 35 with acute or convalescent COVID-19.

This clone appeared a single time. The chain recombines TRBV19 with TRBJ1-1; D unresolved. Germline V gene data show CDR1 as LNHDA and CDR2 as SQIVND (reference sequence). The CDR3 runs to 16 residues. V lost 2 bases to trimming and J lost 0 bases, with 13 bases between them. The CDR3 reads CASSILGGIMNTEAFF. In nucleotides, the CDR3 is TGTGCCAGTAGTATACTTGGCGGAATCATGAACACTGAAGCTTTCTTT.

The chain is built from TRBV4-1 and TRBJ1-4, with 9 bases matching TRBD1. The CDR3 length is 16 residues. Germline CDR1 reads MGHRA; CDR2 reads YSYEKL. V gave up 3 bases and J gave up 0 bases; unmatched junction bases: 2. The CDR3 here is CASSQGQGTTNEKLFF. The CDR3, as DNA: TGCGCCAGCAGCCAGGGACAGGGTACAACTAATGAAAAACTGTTTTTT.

V gene TRBV19 combines with J gene TRBJ1-2; D is possibly TRBD1 (6 bases). The CDR3 spans 12 residues. V gave up 10 bases and J gave up 5 bases, with 14 bases separating them. Germline CDR1 LNHDA, CDR2 SQIVND (reference sequence). The CDR3 DNA sequence: TGTGCCACCTGGGGGGGACAATATGGCTACACCTTC. It specifies CATWGGQYGYTF.

This chain links TRBV4-3 with TRBJ1-2; D is ambiguous. This CDR3 is 13 amino acids long. V dropped 1 base and J dropped 9 bases, with 12 bases sitting between them. CDR1 LGHNA and CDR2 YSLEER come from the germline V gene. The CDR3 DNA is TGCGCCAGCAGCCAAGGGCTGACTCAGAGCTACACCTTC. Protein sequence: CASSQGLTQSYTF.

The V call is TRBV30, the J call TRBJ1-1, with 7 bases identical to TRBD1. The CDR3 spans 13 residues. The J segment lost 5 bases and the V segment lost 2 bases, leaving 5 bases of the junction unmatched. The germline gives CDR1 GTSNPN, CDR2 SVGIG (reference sequence). The CDR3, as DNA: TGTGCCTGGAGTCTAGGGGGCTGGACTGAAGCTTTCTTT. Encoded protein: CAWSLGGWTEAFF.

The chain employs TRBV10-1 and TRBJ2-3; TRBD2 matches at 9 bases. The V segment lost 6 bases and the J segment 9 bases; nucleotides outside the gene matches: 13. The CDR3 totals 15 residues. The V gene's germline CDR1 is WNHNN and CDR2 SYGVQD (reference sequence). CDR3 DNA: TGCGCCAGCAGCGAACCGGGACTAGCCCCTAACACGCAGTATTTT. This encodes CASSEPGLAPNTQYF.

The chain has TRBV2 and TRBJ2-7; 8 bases map to TRBD2. The CDR3 is made up of 14 amino acids. Trimming cost V 8 bases and J 2 bases; bases outside gene matches: 8. Looked up from germline, CDR1 is SNHLY and CDR2 is FYNNEI. In nucleotides, the CDR3 is TGTGCCAGCCGTTTGACGGGGGGGCCCTACGAGCAGTACTTC. Encoded protein: CASRLTGGPYEQYF.

The gene calls are TRBV2 and TRBJ2-7, with D possibly TRBD1 on 5 matching bases. V lost 6 bases, J lost 11 bases, and 14 bases lay in between. The CDR3 spans 11 residues. From germline, CDR1 is SNHLY and CDR2 FYNNEI. DNA of the CDR3: TGTGCCAGCAGAGAGACAGTGCATAAGTACTTC. Its protein is CASRETVHKYF.

The CDR3 is CASSLTSGAKNIQYF. The CDR3 DNA is TGTGCCAGCAGCTTGACCAGCGGGGCTAAAAACATTCAGTACTTC. The chain has TRBV5-4 and TRBJ2-4, with 7 nucleotides matching TRBD2. The CDR3 runs 15 residues. Germline V gives CDR1 SGHNT, CDR2 YYREEE (reference sequence). The V and J ends lost 1 base and 4 bases, in that order; junction bases with no gene match: 5. Supplemented by reference TRBV5-4 and TRBJ2-4, the full variable domain reads ETGVTQSPTHLIKTRGQQVTLRCSSQSGHNTVSWYQQALGQGPQFIFQYYREEENGRGNFPPRFSGLQFPNYSSELNVNALELDDSALYLCASSLTSGAKNIQYFGAGTRLSVL.

The rearrangement uses TRBV7-2 and TRBJ2-3, with D possibly matching TRBD1 (8 bases). CDR3 length equals 14 residues. V was pared by 6 bases and J by 4 bases, with 14 bases between. Germline CDR1 reads SGHTA; CDR2 reads FQGNSA. The CDR3 nucleotides read TGTGCCAGCAGTTCCACAGGGGGGGCAGATACGCAGTATTTT. This codes for CASSSTGGADTQYF. Full variable domain (remainder filled in from reference TRBV7-2 and TRBJ2-3): GAGVSQSPSNKVTEKGKDVELRCDPISGHTALYWYRQSLGQGLEFLIYFQGNSAPDKSGLPSDRFSAERTGGSVSTLTIQRTQQEDSAVYLCASSSTGGADTQYFGPGTRLTVL.